These 24 T cell receptor beta chains share one sample of origin, sequenced in a study of cytomegalovirus exposure and HLA in healthy donors. PCR amplification relied on 60 Vbeta primers (plus 13 Jbeta primers). Sequenced by immunoSEQ multiplex PCR; TCRdb stores in-frame clones only, minus some. The sample shows just over 200,000 clones, approximately 78% of them seen only once. The sample taken for sequencing was PBMCs. These receptors were obtained from a woman aged 40 to 50 in good health and CMV-seronegative.

This chain joins TRBV6-1 and TRBJ2-1, with 8 bases that match TRBD1. V lost 5 bases, J lost 9 bases, and 6 bases stayed unmatched. The germline V gene encodes CDR1 MNHNS and CDR2 SASEGT. The CDR3 consists of 13 residues. CDR3 bases: TGTGCCAGCAGTACCGGGACAGGCTTTGAGCAGTTCTTC. It codes for CASSTGTGFEQFF.

V usage is TRBV5-6 and J usage is TRBJ1-4; D not certain. CDR1 and CDR2 (germline): SGHDT, YYEEEE. The CDR3 is 14 residues long. V dropped 4 bases and J dropped 6 bases, with 13 bases sitting between them. The CDR3 reads CASSPGYGDEKLFF. CDR3 nucleotides: TGTGCCAGCAGCCCGGGTTACGGTGATGAAAAACTGTTTTTT.

The rearrangement links TRBV18 to TRBJ2-7, with TRBD1 identical over 7 bases. The CDR3 has 15 residues. Trimming took 3 bases from V and 2 from J; bases not matched to a gene: 7. Germline CDR1 reads KGHSH; CDR2 reads LQKENI. The CDR3 bases are TGTGCCAGCTCACCGGACGGGACAGCTGCCTACGAGCAGTACTTC. Translated, it gives CASSPDGTAAYEQYF.

This clone was seen a handful of times. The gene calls are TRBV5-1 and TRBJ2-7, with D unclear. The CDR3 has 11 amino acids. Germline V gene data show CDR1 as SGHRS and CDR2 as YFSETQ. V was cut by 5 bases and J by 1 base, with 4 bases left in between. The CDR3 spells CASSISYEQYF. The CDR3 nucleotides are TGCGCCAGCAGTATATCCTACGAGCAGTACTTC.

This clone came up a few times. The chain carries TRBV9 and TRBJ1-2; D is perhaps TRBD1 (5 bases). Trimming removed 4 bases at V and 1 base at J, with 29 bases between. CDR1 is SGDLS, CDR2 YYNGEE, per germline. The CDR3 length is 20 residues. The CDR3 loop reads CASSTRRGSSHDANNYGYTF. CDR3 bases: TGTGCCAGCAGCACCCGCCGGGGGAGTTCACACGACGCAAATAACTATGGCTACACCTTC.

The V call is TRBV5-1, the J call TRBJ1-1, with TRBD1 identical over 8 bases. The CDR3 sequence is 15 residues long. CDR1 and CDR2 (germline): SGHRS, YFSETQ. Germline trimming cut 4 bases from V and 1 base from J; bases unmatched to any gene: 6. This chain's CDR3 is CASSRGQGGNTEAFF. The DNA of the CDR3 is TGCGCCAGCAGCAGAGGACAGGGCGGGAACACTGAAGCTTTCTTT.

This chain links TRBV5-1 with TRBJ2-1; 12 nucleotides agree with TRBD2. Germline trimming cut 5 bases from V and 3 bases from J; bases unmatched to any gene: 9. CDR3 length: 17 amino acids. Looked up from germline, CDR1 is SGHRS and CDR2 is YFSETQ. The CDR3 nucleotides read TGCGCCAGCAGTTTCTCGACTAGCGGGGGTAGCTACAATGAGCAGTTCTTC. Protein: CASSFSTSGGSYNEQFF.

V usage is TRBV6-5 and J usage is TRBJ2-1; possibly TRBD2 for D (7 bases). The length of the CDR3 is 15 residues. Germline lookup yields CDR1 MNHEY and CDR2 SVGAGI. Trimming cost V 3 bases and J 6 bases, with 15 bases left between them. The CDR3 region has the DNA TGTGCCAGCAGTTATCTCAGGGAGGGGGGCAATGAGCAGTTCTTC. Its protein product is CASSYLREGGNEQFF.

Notes on this clone: The junction and the germline gene differ at one end; a read error may be behind it. The chain joins TRBV7-8 to TRBJ2-7, with 9 bases identical to TRBD2. The CDR3 extends over 14 amino acids. The V gene's germline CDR1 is SGHVS and CDR2 FQNEAQ. CDR3 amino acids: CASSLAGTPYEQYF. The CDR3 DNA reads TGTGCCAGCAGCCTAGCGGGGACACCCTACGAGCAGTACTTC. Variable domain in full (rest from reference TRBV7-8 and TRBJ2-7): GAGVSQSPRYKVAKRGQDVALRCDPISGHVSLFWYQQALGQGPEFLTYFQNEAQLDKSGLPSDRFFAERPEGSVSTLKIQRTQQEDSAVYLCASSLAGTPYEQYFGPGTRLTVT.

The chain couples TRBV9 to TRBJ2-1, with 8 positions matching TRBD1. Germline-derived CDR1 and CDR2 are SGDLS and YYNGEE. Trimming removed 1 base from V and 4 bases from J; junction bases left unmatched: 4. CDR3 length: 15 amino acids. As DNA, the CDR3 is TGTGCCAGCAGCGTACAGGGGGCGATTTACAATGAGCAGTTCTTC. Translation: CASSVQGAIYNEQFF.

V usage is TRBV4-1 and J usage is TRBJ2-1; 10 nucleotides line up with TRBD2. This CDR3 spans 15 amino acids. Germline trimming cut 4 bases from V and 9 bases from J; bases unmatched to any gene: 9. The V gene's germline CDR1 is MGHRA and CDR2 YSYEKL. This chain's CDR3 is CASSRGLAGEREQFF. The CDR3 bases are TGCGCCAGCAGCCGGGGCCTAGCGGGAGAGCGTGAGCAGTTCTTC.

The sample holds one count of this clone. V gene TRBV28 combines with J gene TRBJ2-7; 7 nucleotides match TRBD2. Germline loops: CDR1 MDHEN, CDR2 SYDVKM. The CDR3 sequence is 15 residues long. V was pared by 6 bases and J by 3 bases, with 11 bases of the junction left unmatched. For the CDR3, the DNA is TGTGCCAGCAGCCCAGCTAGCGGCTTCCTCTACGAGCAGTACTTC. This translates into CASSPASGFLYEQYF.

The chain combines TRBV7-6 with TRBJ2-5, with D perhaps TRBD1 (5 bases). V shed 3 bases and J shed 1 base, with 12 bases lying between them. Germline-derived CDR1 and CDR2 are SGHVS and FNYEAQ. CDR3 length: 15 amino acids. The CDR3 region is CASSFAGIFQETQYF. Written as DNA, the CDR3 is TGTGCCAGCAGCTTCGCAGGGATATTCCAAGAGACCCAGTACTTC.

V gene TRBV7-9 combines with J gene TRBJ2-2; 7 bases fit TRBD1. The CDR3 sequence is 17 residues long. CDR1 SEHNR and CDR2 FQNEAQ come from the germline V gene (reference sequence). V was pared by 9 bases and J by 6 bases, with 19 bases of the junction left unmatched. The CDR3 bases are TGTGCCAGGCTCTCCGGGACAGTAGAGTGGGTCGCCGGGGAGCTGTTTTTT. Translation gives CARLSGTVEWVAGELFF.

This chain links TRBV19 with TRBJ2-2, with 10 positions matching TRBD2. V shed 5 bases, J shed 1 base, and the junction held 7 bases outside the gene matches. Germline V gives CDR1 LNHDA, CDR2 SQIVND (reference sequence). The CDR3 runs to 17 residues. CDR3: CASSYTLAGGNTGELFF. CDR3 nucleotide sequence: TGTGCCAGTAGTTACACCTTAGCGGGAGGGAACACCGGGGAGCTGTTTTTT. Full variable domain (outside the CDR3, taken from reference TRBV19 and TRBJ2-2): DGGITQSPKYLFRKEGQNVTLSCEQNLNHDAMYWYRQDPGQGLRLIYYSQIVNDFQKGDIAEGYSVSREKKESFPLTVTSAQKNPTAFYLCASSYTLAGGNTGELFFGEGSRLTVL.

J is TRBJ1-2 and V is TRBV7-8; tentative D call: TRBD1 (5 bases). Trimming removed 4 bases at V and 4 bases at J, with 16 bases between. Germline-derived CDR1 and CDR2 are SGHVS and FQNEAQ. The CDR3 has 15 amino acids. The CDR3 loop is CASSSQAGVGYGYTF. The CDR3 coding sequence is TGTGCCAGCAGCTCCCAAGCGGGGGTAGGCTATGGCTACACCTTC.

The J gene is TRBJ1-1, the V gene TRBV18, with a possible D match to TRBD1 (6 bases). CDR1 is KGHSH, CDR2 LQKENI, per germline. The CDR3 sequence is 14 residues long. The ends were cut back, 6 bases at V and 4 bases at J, with 15 bases in the middle. The CDR3 loop is CASSLTGYSTEAFF. CDR3 nucleotides: TGTGCCAGCTCTCTAACAGGGTATAGCACTGAAGCTTTCTTT.

V gene TRBV7-9 combines with J gene TRBJ1-1, with 9 bases aligning to TRBD1. With V trimmed by 7 bases and J by 6 bases, 9 bases remained unmatched. CDR3 length equals 14 residues. CDR1 is SEHNR and CDR2 is FQNEAQ in the germline V gene (reference sequence). The CDR3 coding sequence is TGTGCCAGCACTTGGACAGGGGCTCTTTCTGAAGCTTTCTTT. Translating gives CASTWTGALSEAFF.

Only a few counts were recorded for this clone. V usage is TRBV27 and J usage is TRBJ1-2; no clear D gene. CDR1 and CDR2 from the germline V gene are MNHEY and SMNVEV (reference sequence). V was pared by 2 bases and J by 2 bases, with 6 bases between. The CDR3 has 13 amino acids. CDR3 bases: TGTGCCAGCAGTTTAACGGGAAACTATGGCTACACCTTC. Its protein is CASSLTGNYGYTF.

The V and J genes are TRBV7-3 and TRBJ2-2; 7 nucleotides match TRBD2. The V and J ends lost 4 bases and 1 base, in that order; junction bases with no gene match: 3. There are 15 residues in the CDR3. In germline, CDR1 is SGHTA, CDR2 FQGTGA. The CDR3 loop reads CASSSAGMNTGELFF. As DNA, the CDR3 is TGTGCCAGCAGCTCAGCGGGGATGAACACCGGGGAGCTGTTTTTT.

This chain connects TRBV6-6 to TRBJ2-7; perhaps TRBD1 as D (6 bases). The CDR3 spans 14 residues. Trimming shortened V by 2 bases and J by 2 bases, and 10 bases separated the two germline ends. CDR1 and CDR2 (germline): MNHNY, SVGAGI (reference sequence). This CDR3 reads CASSYENRAYEQYF. In DNA, the CDR3 is TGTGCCAGCAGTTACGAAAACAGGGCCTACGAGCAGTACTTC.

This chain joins TRBV6-5 and TRBJ2-7, with 7 positions matching TRBD2. CDR1 and CDR2 (germline): MNHEY, SVGAGI. The CDR3 sequence is 13 residues long. J gave up 2 bases and V 6 bases, and 4 bases lay outside the gene matches. The chain's CDR3 is CASRRTRAYEQYF. Here the CDR3 DNA reads TGTGCCAGCAGGCGGACTAGAGCCTACGAGCAGTACTTC.

The chain links TRBV18 to TRBJ2-7, with 7 nucleotides matching TRBD1. V shed 6 bases, J shed 5 bases, and the junction held 4 bases outside the gene matches. This CDR3 spans 12 amino acids. Germline V gene data show CDR1 as KGHSH and CDR2 as LQKENI. CDR3 loop: CASSRDRDEQYF. The CDR3 DNA follows: TGTGCCAGCTCTCGAGACAGGGACGAGCAGTACTTC.

This clone occurred a few times. This sequence joins TRBV5-1 and TRBJ2-1; D call uncertain. Germline CDR1 SGHRS, CDR2 YFSETQ. V dropped 0 bases and J dropped 4 bases, with 8 bases sitting between them. The CDR3 extends over 14 amino acids. The CDR3 DNA follows: TGCGCCAGCAGCTTGGCCACCCTATACAATGAGCAGTTCTTC. The encoded protein is CASSLATLYNEQFF.